This T cell receptor (beta chain) was sequenced in a study of blood T cells in healthy people across ages. The CDR3 consists of 16 residues. V was clipped by 1 base and J by 9 bases, with 16 bases between them. The authors ran a second PCR of 7 to 11 cycles using a sample-barcoded 5' primer and a J-beta primer mix. Each CDR3 protein gets one entry after TCRdb re-called the 5' RACE reads with MiXCR. The data show some 940,000 distinct CDR3 sequences, under 35% seen once. This sample was shared with a second study, whose subject was T cells of mothers and their children.

The sequence derives from a woman in her 40s in good health. Sequences were obtained from blood. The gene calls are TRBV12-3 or TRBV12-4 and TRBJ1-6, with TRBD1 as a possible D gene (5 bases). CDR3 coding DNA: TGTGCCAGCAGTTTAGGGGCGGCTGGGGGTGTTTCACCCCTCCACTTT. It yields the protein CASSLGAAGGVSPLHF.